The 14 T cell receptor beta chains below come from one sample, sequenced in a study of identical twins. MiXCR, applied by TCRdb to the 5' RACE reads, yields one record per CDR3 protein. The repertoire includes over 550,000 distinct CDR3 sequences, roughly 7.1% of them detected once, and around 1.6% sits in the top ten. The same data also went into a second study, on yellow fever vaccine responses in identical twins.

Sequenced input: PBMCs. These TCRs come from a woman in her late teens or twenties in good health.

This clonotype was seen only a few times. The genes are TRBV6-5 and TRBJ1-5; D is ambiguous. Looked up from germline, CDR1 is MNHEY and CDR2 is SVGAGI. Between the trimmed V and J ends, which lost 0 bases and 4 bases, there was a span of 13 bases. This CDR3 spans 16 amino acids. The CDR3 sequence: CASSYSKDPGNQPQHF. In DNA form, the CDR3 reads TGTGCCAGCAGTTACTCTAAGGACCCCGGGAATCAGCCCCAGCATTTT.

This clonotype has just a few counts. The chain is built from TRBV2 and TRBJ2-1; D perhaps matches TRBD1 (6 bases). V shed 6 bases and J shed 1 base, with 22 bases lying between them. Germline V gives CDR1 SNHLY, CDR2 FYNNEI. This CDR3 has 18 residues. The CDR3 sequence is CASSRTRTGTLSYNEQFF. The CDR3 bases are TGTGCCAGCAGCCGCACTCGTACCGGGACACTTTCCTACAATGAGCAGTTCTTC.

This rearrangement joins TRBV20-1 to TRBJ2-7, with unresolved D. CDR1 is DFQATT, CDR2 SNEGSKA, per germline (reference sequence). Deletions cut 6 bases from V and 0 bases from J, with 12 bases between. The CDR3 sequence is 13 residues long. The CDR3: CSAAELASYEQYF. The CDR3, as DNA: TGCAGTGCGGCAGAATTAGCCTCCTACGAGCAGTACTTC.

This clonotype has just a few counts. The chain recombines TRBV29-1 with TRBJ1-3, with D possibly being TRBD1 (6 bases). The CDR3 covers 11 residues. The V gene's germline CDR1 is SQVTM and CDR2 ANQGSEA. V dropped 7 bases and J dropped 4 bases, with 8 bases sitting between them. The CDR3 DNA sequence: TGCAGCGCAGACAGGGGAAACACCATATATTTT. It codes for CSADRGNTIYF.

Only a few counts were recorded for this clonotype. V is TRBV5-1 and J is TRBJ2-1, with 12 bases matching TRBD2. V trimming: 4 bases; J trimming: 2 bases; junction bases outside the gene matches: 7. The CDR3 extends over 17 amino acids. The germline V gene has CDR1 SGHRS and CDR2 YFSETQ. In DNA, the CDR3 is TGCGCCAGCAGCGCGGGACTAGCGGGCCTTCCCTACAATGAGCAGTTCTTC. This encodes CASSAGLAGLPYNEQFF.

The CDR3 loop is CSATPTGYEQYV. CDR3 coding DNA: TGCAGTGCTACACCGACAGGCTACGAGCAGTACGTC. This chain links TRBV20-1 with TRBJ2-7; D may be TRBD1 (6 bases). Germline V gives CDR1 DFQATT, CDR2 SNEGSKA (reference sequence). The CDR3 is 12 residues long. V was pared by 4 bases and J by 3 bases, with 10 bases between.

A remark on this clonotype: Being one base from a much bigger clone, this may be a read error. This CDR3 is missing its conserved last phenylalanine or tryptophan, likely due to a read error. V gene TRBV4-1 combines with J gene TRBJ2-7; D perhaps matches TRBD1 (5 bases). The CDR3 covers 14 residues. V lost 5 bases to trimming and J lost 7 bases, with 18 bases between them. CDR1 is MGHRA and CDR2 is YSYEKL in the germline V gene. This chain's CDR3 is CASSSIGEFQEQYI. In nucleotides, the CDR3 is TGCGCCAGCAGCAGCATAGGGGAATTTCAAGAGCAGTACATC.

This clonotype was seen repeatedly, ten times or more. This chain links TRBV24-1 with TRBJ2-1; D is possibly TRBD1 or TRBD2 (5 bases each). This CDR3 region has 13 residues. The germline gives CDR1 KGHDR, CDR2 SFDVKD. The V end was cut by 3 bases, the J end by 15 bases, with 17 bases between. As DNA, the CDR3 is TGTGCCACCAGTGATCGGTTGGGGACGCGACGGTTCTTC. Residues: CATSDRLGTRRFF.

V and J are TRBV28 and TRBJ1-2; no definite D call. Germline V gives CDR1 MDHEN, CDR2 SYDVKM. This CDR3 contains 12 residues. V lost 5 bases to trimming and J lost 8 bases, with 12 bases between them. CDR3 amino acids: CASSPPVSGYTF. The CDR3 DNA reads TGTGCCAGCAGTCCCCCGGTCTCCGGCTACACCTTC.

The chain has TRBV15 and TRBJ2-2; D may be TRBD2 (7 bases). The CDR3 is 15 amino acids. Germline V gene sequence: CDR1 LNHNV, CDR2 YYDKDF (reference sequence). Trimming cost V 4 bases and J 7 bases, with 16 bases left between them. The CDR3 spells CATSTRGAVVGELFF. For the CDR3, the DNA is TGTGCCACCAGCACACGGGGGGCCGTTGTCGGGGAGCTGTTTTTT. Full variable domain (rest looked up from reference TRBV15 and TRBJ2-2): DAMVIQNPRYQVTQFGKPVTLSCSQTLNHNVMYWYQQKSSQAPKLLFHYYDKDFNNEADTPDNFQSRRPNTSFCFLDIRSPGLGDTAMYLCATSTRGAVVGELFFGEGSRLTVL.

This clonotype appeared many times. J is TRBJ2-5 and V is TRBV12-3 or TRBV12-4; TRBD1 matches at 7 bases. V shed 4 bases and J 7 bases; nucleotides not matched to a gene: 6. This CDR3 spans 13 amino acids. The CDR3 loop is CASSWDSSATQYF. The CDR3 DNA follows: TGTGCCAGCAGTTGGGACAGTTCTGCGACCCAGTACTTC.

This chain uses TRBV3-1 with TRBJ2-1, with 8 bases fitting TRBD1. Germline values: CDR1 LGHDT, CDR2 YNNKEL (reference sequence). This CDR3 spans 18 amino acids. Trimming at V came to 6 bases and at J to 5 bases, leaving 18 bases not matched to a gene. CDR3 DNA sequence: TGTGCCAGCAGTTACGACAGGGGCAAAAAAGGGAATAACAATGAGCAGTTCTTC. Its translation: CASSYDRGKKGNNNEQFF.

A word on this clonotype: A clone one base away is much larger, so this may be a read error. The V call is TRBV24-1, the J call TRBJ2-5, with a weak D call TRBD2 (5 bases). Trimming removed 6 bases from V and 5 bases from J, with 12 bases in between. This CDR3 comprises 13 residues. The germline V gene encodes CDR1 KGHDR and CDR2 SFDVKD. This CDR3 reads CATSTWGVETQYF. As DNA, the CDR3 is TGTGCCACCAGTACATGGGGAGTGGAGACCCAGTACTTC.

V and J are TRBV12-3 or TRBV12-4 and TRBJ2-3; D is uncertain. The CDR3 has 16 amino acids. V lost 5 bases, J lost 0 bases, and 15 bases lay in between. CDR3 DNA sequence: TGTGCCAGCAGTGCTCGCTGGGTTCCTAGCACAGATACGCAGTATTTT. This gives the protein CASSARWVPSTDTQYF.